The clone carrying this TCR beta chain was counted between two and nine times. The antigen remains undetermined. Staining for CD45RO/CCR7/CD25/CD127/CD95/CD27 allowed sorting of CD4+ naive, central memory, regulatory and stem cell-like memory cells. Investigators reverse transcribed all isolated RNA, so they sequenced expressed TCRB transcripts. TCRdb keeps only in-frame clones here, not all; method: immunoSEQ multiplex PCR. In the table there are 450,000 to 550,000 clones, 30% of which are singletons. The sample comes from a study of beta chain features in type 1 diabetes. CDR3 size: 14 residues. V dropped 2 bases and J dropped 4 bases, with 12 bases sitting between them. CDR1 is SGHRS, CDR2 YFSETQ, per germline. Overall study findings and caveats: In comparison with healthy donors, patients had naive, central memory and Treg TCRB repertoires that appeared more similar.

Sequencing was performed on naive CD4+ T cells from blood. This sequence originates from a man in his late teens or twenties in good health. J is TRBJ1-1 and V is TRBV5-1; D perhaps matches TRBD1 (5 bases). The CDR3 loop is CASSLIGAGTEAFF. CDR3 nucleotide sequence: TGCGCCAGCAGCTTAATAGGGGCTGGCACTGAAGCTTTCTTT. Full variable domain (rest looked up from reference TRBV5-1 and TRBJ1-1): KAGVTQTPRYLIKTRGQQVTLSCSPISGHRSVSWYQQTPGQGLQFLFEYFSETQRNKGNFPGRFSGRQFSNSRSEMNVSTLELGDSALYLCASSLIGAGTEAFFGQGTRLTVV.